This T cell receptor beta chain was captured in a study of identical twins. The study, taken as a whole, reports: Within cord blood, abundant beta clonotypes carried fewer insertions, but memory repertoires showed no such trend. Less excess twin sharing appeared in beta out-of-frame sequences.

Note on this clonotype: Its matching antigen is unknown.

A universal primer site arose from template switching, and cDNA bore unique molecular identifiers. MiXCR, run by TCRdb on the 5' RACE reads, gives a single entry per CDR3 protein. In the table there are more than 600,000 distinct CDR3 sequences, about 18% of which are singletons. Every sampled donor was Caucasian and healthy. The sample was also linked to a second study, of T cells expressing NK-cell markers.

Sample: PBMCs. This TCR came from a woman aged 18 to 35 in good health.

Here the CDR3 reads CSASRRTLAKNIQYF. The DNA of the CDR3 is TGCAGTGCGTCTCGGAGGACTCTAGCCAAAAACATTCAGTACTTC. The chain combines TRBV20-1 with TRBJ2-4; D perhaps matches TRBD2 (5 bases). CDR3 length equals 15 residues. The germline CDR1 and CDR2 sequences are DFQATT and SNEGSKA (reference sequence). V was pared by 6 bases and J by 0 bases, with 15 bases between.